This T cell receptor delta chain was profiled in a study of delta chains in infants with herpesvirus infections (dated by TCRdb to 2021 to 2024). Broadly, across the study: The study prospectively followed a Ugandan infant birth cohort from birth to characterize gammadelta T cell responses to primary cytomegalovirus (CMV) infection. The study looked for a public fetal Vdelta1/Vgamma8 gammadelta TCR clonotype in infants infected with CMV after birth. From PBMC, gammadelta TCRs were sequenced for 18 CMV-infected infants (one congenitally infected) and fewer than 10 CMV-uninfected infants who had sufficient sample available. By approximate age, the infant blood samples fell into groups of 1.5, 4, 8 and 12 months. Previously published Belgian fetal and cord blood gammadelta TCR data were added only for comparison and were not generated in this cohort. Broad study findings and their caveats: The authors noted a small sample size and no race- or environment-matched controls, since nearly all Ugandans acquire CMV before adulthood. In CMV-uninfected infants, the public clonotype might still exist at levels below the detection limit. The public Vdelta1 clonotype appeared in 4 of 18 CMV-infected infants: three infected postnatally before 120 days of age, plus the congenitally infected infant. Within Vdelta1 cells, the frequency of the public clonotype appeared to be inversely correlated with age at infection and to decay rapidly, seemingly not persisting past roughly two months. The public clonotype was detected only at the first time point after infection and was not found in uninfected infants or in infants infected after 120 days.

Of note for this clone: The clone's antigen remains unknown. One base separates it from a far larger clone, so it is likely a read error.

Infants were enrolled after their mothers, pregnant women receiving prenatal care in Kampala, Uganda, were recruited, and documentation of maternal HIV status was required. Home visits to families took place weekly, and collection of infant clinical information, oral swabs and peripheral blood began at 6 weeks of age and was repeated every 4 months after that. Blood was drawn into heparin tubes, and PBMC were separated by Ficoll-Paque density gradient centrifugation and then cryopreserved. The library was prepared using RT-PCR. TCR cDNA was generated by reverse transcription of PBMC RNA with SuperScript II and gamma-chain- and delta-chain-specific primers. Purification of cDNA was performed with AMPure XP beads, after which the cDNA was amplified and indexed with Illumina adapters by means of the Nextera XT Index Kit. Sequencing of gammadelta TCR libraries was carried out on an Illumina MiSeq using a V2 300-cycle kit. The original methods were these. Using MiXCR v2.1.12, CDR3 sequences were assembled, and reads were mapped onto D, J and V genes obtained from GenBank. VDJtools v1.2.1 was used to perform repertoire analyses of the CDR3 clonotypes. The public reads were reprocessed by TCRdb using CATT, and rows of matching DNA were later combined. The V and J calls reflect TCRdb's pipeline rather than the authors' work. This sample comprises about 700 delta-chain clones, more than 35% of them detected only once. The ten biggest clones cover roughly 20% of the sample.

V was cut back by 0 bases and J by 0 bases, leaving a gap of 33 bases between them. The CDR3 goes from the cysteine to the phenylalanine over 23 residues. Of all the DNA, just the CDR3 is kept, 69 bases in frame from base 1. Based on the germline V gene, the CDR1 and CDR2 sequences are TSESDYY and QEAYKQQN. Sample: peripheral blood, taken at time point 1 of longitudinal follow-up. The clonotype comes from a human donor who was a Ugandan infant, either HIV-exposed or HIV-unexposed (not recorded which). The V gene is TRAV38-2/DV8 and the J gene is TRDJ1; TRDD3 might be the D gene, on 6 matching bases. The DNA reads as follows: TGTGCTTATAGGAGCGCCGAAAGGTGGCACACCTGTCTGGGGCCTCAATACACCGATAAACTCATCTTT. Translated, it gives CAYRSAERWHTCLGPQYTDKLIF.